This T cell receptor (beta chain) was identified during a study of T cells after yellow fever vaccination. This clonotype was counted a few times. In TCRdb, the 5' RACE reads were re-called with MiXCR into one record per CDR3 protein. The repertoire holds some 600,000 distinct CDR3 sequences, roughly a sixth seen once, with roughly a sixth in the top ten. CDR1 is SEHNR and CDR2 is FQNEAQ in the germline V gene (reference sequence). The CDR3 runs 15 residues. The ends lost 6 bases at V and 2 bases at J; junction bases unmatched: 4. The chain has TRBV7-9 and TRBJ2-2; the match to TRBD2 covers 9 bases. Sample: PBMCs, taken around 5 days after the first yellow fever vaccination. The sequence came from a man younger than 35 who received the YFV17D yellow fever vaccine. The CDR3 spells CASRVAGENTGELFF. In DNA form, the CDR3 reads TGTGCCAGCAGAGTAGCGGGGGAAAACACCGGGGAGCTGTTTTTT. The whole variable domain, filled in from reference TRBV7-9 and TRBJ2-2, reads DTGVSQNPRHKITKRGQNVTFRCDPISEHNRLYWYRQTLGQGPEFLTYFQNEAQLEKSRLLSDRFSAERPKGSFSTLEIQRTEQGDSAMYLCASRVAGENTGELFFGEGSRLTVL.